This record concerns one TCR beta chain sequence. What it recognizes is unknown. The data belong to a study of cytomegalovirus exposure and HLA in healthy donors. After removal of 4 bases from V and 8 bases from J, the junction contained 6 bases not matched to a gene. Looked up from germline, CDR1 is SGHNT and CDR2 is YYREEE (reference sequence). CDR3 length: 13 amino acids. The PCR employed 60 Vbeta primers together with 13 Jbeta primers. The method was immunoSEQ multiplex PCR; TCRdb's version includes in-frame clones alone and lacks a portion of them. In the table there are about 150,000 clones, roughly 80% of which are singletons. Whole-study results and caveats: Association of a missense DCLRE1C variant with TCR beta V- and J-gene trimming was reported in a later analysis.

The chain carries TRBV5-4 and TRBJ1-2; 9 nucleotides line up with TRBD1. Sequenced sample: PBMCs. The TCR comes from a woman aged 40 to 50 in good health and CMV-seronegative. DNA for the CDR3: TGTGCCAGCAGCCGGGACAGGGTTGAAGGCTACACCTTC. Residues: CASSRDRVEGYTF.